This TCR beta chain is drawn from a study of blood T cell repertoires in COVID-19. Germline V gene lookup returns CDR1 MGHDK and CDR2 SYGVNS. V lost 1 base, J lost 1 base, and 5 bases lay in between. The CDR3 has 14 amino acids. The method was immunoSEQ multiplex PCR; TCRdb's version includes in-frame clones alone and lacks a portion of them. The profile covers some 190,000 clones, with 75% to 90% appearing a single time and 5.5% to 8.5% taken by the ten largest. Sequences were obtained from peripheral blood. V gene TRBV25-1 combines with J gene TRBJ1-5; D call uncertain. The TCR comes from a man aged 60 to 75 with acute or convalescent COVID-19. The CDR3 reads CASSEWSSNQPQHF. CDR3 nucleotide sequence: TGTGCCAGCAGTGAATGGAGCAGCAATCAGCCCCAGCATTTT.